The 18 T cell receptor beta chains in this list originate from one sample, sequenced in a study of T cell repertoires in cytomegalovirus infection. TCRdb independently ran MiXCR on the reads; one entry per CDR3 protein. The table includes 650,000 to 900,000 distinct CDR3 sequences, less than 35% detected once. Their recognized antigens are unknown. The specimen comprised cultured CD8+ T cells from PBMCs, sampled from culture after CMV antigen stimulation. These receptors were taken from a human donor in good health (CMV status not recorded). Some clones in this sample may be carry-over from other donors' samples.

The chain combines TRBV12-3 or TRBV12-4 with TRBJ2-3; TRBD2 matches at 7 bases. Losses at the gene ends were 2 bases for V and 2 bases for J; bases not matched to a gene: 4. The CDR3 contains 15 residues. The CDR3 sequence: CASSLIRDYTDTQYF. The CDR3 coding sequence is TGTGCCAGCAGTTTAATCCGGGACTACACAGATACGCAGTATTTT.

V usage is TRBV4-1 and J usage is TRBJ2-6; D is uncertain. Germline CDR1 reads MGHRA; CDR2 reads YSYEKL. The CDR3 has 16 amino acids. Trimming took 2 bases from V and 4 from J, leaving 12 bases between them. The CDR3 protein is CASSQPVDSGANVLTF. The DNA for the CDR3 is TGCGCCAGCAGCCAACCCGTCGACTCCGGGGCCAACGTCCTGACTTTC.

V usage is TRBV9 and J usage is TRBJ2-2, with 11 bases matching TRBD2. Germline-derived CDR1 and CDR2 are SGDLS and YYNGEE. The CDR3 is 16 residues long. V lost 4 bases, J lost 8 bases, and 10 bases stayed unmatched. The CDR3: CASSLRSGGAPGELFF. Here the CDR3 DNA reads TGTGCCAGCAGCTTACGTAGCGGGGGGGCGCCTGGGGAGCTGTTTTTT.

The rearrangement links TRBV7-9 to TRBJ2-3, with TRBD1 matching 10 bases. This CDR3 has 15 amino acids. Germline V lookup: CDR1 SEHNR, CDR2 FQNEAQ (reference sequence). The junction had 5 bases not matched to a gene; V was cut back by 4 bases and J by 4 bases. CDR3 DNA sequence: TGTGCCAGCAGCTCCCGGGACAGGGGTGCAGATACGCAGTATTTT. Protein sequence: CASSSRDRGADTQYF. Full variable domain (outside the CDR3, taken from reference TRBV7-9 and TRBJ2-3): DTGVSQNPRHKITKRGQNVTFRCDPISEHNRLYWYRQTLGQGPEFLTYFQNEAQLEKSRLLSDRFSAERPKGSFSTLEIQRTEQGDSAMYLCASSSRDRGADTQYFGPGTRLTVL.

For the CDR3, the DNA is TGTGCCAGCAGTGAATCCTTTCACGGAAAATCCTACGAGCAGTACTTC. It translates to CASSESFHGKSYEQYF. This rearrangement joins TRBV6-1 to TRBJ2-7; D is ambiguous. Germline CDR1 MNHNS, CDR2 SASEGT. The CDR3 is made up of 16 amino acids. The V end lost 2 bases, the J end lost 1 base, and 15 bases lay between the germline ends.

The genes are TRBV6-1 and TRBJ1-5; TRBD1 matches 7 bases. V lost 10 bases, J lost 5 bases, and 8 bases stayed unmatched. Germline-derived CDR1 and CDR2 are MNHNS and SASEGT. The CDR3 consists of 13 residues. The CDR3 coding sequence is TGTGCCACCCGACAGGGCGGAGATCAGCCCCAGCATTTT. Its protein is CATRQGGDQPQHF.

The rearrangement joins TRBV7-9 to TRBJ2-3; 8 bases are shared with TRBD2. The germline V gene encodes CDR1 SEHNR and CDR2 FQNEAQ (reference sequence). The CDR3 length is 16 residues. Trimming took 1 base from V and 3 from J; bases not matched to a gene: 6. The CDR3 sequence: CASSLVSGGTTDTQYF. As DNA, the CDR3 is TGTGCCAGCAGCTTAGTGAGCGGGGGAACGACAGATACGCAGTATTTT.

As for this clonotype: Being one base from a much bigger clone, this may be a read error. The CDR3 nucleotides are TGTGCCAGCAGCTCAGAGACTAGCGCGGGATCTGCTGTTTACAATGAGCAGTTCTTC. Translating it yields CASSSETSAGSAVYNEQFF. The chain uses TRBV7-9 and TRBJ2-1; 8 positions agree with TRBD2. Germline CDR1 is SEHNR and CDR2 is FQNEAQ (reference sequence). The CDR3 is 19 amino acids. With V trimmed by 4 bases and J by 4 bases, 18 bases remained unmatched.

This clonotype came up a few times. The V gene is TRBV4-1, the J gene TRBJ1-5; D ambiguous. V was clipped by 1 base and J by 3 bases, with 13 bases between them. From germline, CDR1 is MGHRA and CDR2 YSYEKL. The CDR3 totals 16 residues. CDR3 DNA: TGCGCCAGCAGCCAAGGTTCTTTTACAGACAATCAGCCCCAGCATTTT. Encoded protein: CASSQGSFTDNQPQHF.

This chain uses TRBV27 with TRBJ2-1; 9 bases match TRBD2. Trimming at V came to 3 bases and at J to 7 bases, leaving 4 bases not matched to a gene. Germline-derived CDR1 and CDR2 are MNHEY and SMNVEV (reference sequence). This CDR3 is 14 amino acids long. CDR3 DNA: TGTGCCAGCAGTTTTGGGCTAGCGGGGAATGAGCAGTTCTTC. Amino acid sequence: CASSFGLAGNEQFF.

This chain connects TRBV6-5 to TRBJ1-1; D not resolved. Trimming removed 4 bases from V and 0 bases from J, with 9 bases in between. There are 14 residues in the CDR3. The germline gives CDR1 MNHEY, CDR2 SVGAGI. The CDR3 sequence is CASSSRELNTEAFF. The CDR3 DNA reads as TGTGCCAGCAGTTCTCGGGAGTTGAACACTGAAGCTTTCTTT.

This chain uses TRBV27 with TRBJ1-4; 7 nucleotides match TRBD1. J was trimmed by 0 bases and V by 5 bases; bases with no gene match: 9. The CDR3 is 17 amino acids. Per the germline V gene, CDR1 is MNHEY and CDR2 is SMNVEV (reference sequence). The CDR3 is CASSQGQRAPTNEKLFF. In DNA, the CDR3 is TGTGCCAGCAGTCAGGGACAGCGAGCACCAACTAATGAAAAACTGTTTTTT.

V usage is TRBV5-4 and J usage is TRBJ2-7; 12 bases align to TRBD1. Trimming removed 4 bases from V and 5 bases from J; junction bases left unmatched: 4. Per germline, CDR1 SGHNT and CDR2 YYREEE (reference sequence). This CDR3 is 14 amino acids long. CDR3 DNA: TGTGCCAGCAGCCCCGGGACAGGGGGCAACGAGCAGTACTTC. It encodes CASSPGTGGNEQYF.

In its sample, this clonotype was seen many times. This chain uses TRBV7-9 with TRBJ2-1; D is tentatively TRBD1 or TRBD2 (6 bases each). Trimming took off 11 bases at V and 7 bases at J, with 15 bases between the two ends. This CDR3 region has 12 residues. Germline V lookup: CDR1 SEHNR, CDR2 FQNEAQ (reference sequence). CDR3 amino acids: CALHGGRNEQFF. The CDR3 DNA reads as TGTGCCTTGCATGGGGGGCGTAATGAGCAGTTCTTC.

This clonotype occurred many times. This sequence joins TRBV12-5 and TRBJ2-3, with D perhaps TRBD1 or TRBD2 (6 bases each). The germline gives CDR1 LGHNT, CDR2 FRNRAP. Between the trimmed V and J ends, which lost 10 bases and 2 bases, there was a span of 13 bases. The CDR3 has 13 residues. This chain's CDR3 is CAIPGGFTDTQYF. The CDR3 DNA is TGTGCTATCCCCGGGGGCTTCACAGATACGCAGTATTTT.

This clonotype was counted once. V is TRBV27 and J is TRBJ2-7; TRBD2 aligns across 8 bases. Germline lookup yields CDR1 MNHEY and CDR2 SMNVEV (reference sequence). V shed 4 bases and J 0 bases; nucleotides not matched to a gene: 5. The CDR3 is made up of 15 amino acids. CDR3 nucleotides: TGTGCCAGCAGTTCGCGGGGGGCGAGCTCCTACGAGCAGTACTTC. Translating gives CASSSRGASSYEQYF.

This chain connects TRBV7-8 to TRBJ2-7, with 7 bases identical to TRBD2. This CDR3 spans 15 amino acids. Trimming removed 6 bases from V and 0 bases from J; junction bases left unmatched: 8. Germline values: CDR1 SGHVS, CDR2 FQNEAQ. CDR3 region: CASSDLADPSYEQYF. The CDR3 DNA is TGTGCCAGCAGTGACCTAGCGGACCCCTCCTACGAGCAGTACTTC.

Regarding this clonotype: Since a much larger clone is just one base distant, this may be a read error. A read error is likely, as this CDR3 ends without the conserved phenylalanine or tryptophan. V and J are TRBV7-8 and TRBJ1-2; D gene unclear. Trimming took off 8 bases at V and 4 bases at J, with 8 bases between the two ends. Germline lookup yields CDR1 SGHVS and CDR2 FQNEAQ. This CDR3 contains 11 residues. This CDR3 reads CASGEAYGYTI. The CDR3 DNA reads TGTGCCAGCGGGGAGGCCTATGGCTACACCATC.